This entry describes one T cell receptor (beta chain). As yet, its antigen is unknown. TCRdb ran MiXCR on the multiplex PCR reads and lists one entry per CDR3 protein. The sample holds approximately 180,000 distinct CDR3 sequences, more than 25% seen once. This record belongs to a study of breast tumors, draining lymph nodes, adjacent tissues. Findings and caveats of the study: Compared with lymph nodes, tumors were less diverse; compared with nontumor tissue, more. Tumor and nontumor repertoires were significantly more similar in luminal-like than in basal-like breast cancer.

The CDR3 has 13 residues. Germline V gene data show CDR1 as SGHRS and CDR2 as YFSETQ. Trimming stripped 0 bases from V and 6 bases from J, with 10 bases between. Axillary draining lymph nodes of breast cancer patients supplied the node samples. The clonotype comes from a female donor with breast cancer. Some clones in this sample may be carry-over from other donors' samples. The specimen sequenced was axillary lymph node tissue. This chain joins TRBV5-1 and TRBJ2-7, with no clear D. The CDR3 DNA reads TGCGCCAGCAGCTTGGGGGAACGGACCGAGCAGTACTTC. Its translation is CASSLGERTEQYF.